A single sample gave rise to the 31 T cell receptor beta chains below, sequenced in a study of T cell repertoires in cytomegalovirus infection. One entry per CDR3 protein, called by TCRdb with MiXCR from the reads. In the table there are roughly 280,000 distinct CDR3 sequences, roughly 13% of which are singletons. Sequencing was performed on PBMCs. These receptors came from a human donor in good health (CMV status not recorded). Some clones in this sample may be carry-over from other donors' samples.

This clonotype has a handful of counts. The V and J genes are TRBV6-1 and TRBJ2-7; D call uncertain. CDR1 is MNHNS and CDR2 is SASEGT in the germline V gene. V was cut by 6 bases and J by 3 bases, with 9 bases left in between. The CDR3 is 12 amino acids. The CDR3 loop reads CASRTRNYEQYF. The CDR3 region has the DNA TGTGCCAGCAGAACCAGGAACTACGAGCAGTACTTC.

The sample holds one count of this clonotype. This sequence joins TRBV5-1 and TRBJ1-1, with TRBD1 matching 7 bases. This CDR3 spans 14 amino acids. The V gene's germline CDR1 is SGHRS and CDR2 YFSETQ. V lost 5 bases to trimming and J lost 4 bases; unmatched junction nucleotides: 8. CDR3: CASSSSTGFTEAFF. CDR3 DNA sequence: TGCGCCAGCAGTTCCTCGACAGGGTTCACTGAAGCTTTCTTT.

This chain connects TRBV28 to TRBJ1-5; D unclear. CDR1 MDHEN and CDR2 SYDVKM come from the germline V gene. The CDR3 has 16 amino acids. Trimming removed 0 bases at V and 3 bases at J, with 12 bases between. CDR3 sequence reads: CASSLWPPGSNQPQHF. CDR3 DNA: TGTGCCAGCAGTTTATGGCCCCCTGGGTCCAATCAGCCCCAGCATTTT.

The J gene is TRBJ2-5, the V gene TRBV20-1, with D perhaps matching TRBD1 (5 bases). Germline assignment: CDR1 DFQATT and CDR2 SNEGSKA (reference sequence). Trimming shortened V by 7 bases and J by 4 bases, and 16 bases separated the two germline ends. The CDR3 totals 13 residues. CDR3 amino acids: CSVRRGTAETQYF. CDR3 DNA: TGCAGTGTGAGAAGGGGAACGGCAGAGACCCAGTACTTC.

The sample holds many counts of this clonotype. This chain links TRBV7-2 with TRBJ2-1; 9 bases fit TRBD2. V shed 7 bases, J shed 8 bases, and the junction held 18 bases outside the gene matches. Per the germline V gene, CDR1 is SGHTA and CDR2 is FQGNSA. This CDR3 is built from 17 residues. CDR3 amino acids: CASNPTVAGGPRDEQFF. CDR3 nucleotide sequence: TGTGCCAGCAACCCCACTGTGGCGGGGGGGCCTCGGGATGAGCAGTTCTTC. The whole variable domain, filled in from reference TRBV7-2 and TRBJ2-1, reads GAGVSQSPSNKVTEKGKDVELRCDPISGHTALYWYRQSLGQGLEFLIYFQGNSAPDKSGLPSDRFSAERTGGSVSTLTIQRTQQEDSAVYLCASNPTVAGGPRDEQFFGPGTRLTVL.

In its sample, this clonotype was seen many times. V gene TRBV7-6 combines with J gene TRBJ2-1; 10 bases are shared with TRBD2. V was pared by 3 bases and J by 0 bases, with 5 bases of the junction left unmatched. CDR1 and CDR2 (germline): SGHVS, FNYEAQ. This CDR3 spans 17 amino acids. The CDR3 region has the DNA TGTGCCAGCAGCTTGGGGGTAGCGGGAGGCTCCTACAATGAGCAGTTCTTC. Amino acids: CASSLGVAGGSYNEQFF.

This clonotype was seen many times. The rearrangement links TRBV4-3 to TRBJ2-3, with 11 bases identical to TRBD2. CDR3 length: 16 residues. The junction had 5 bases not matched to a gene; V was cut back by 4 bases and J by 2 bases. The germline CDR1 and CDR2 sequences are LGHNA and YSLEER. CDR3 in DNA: TGCGCCAGCAGCCGGGGACTAGCGGAAACCACAGATACGCAGTATTTT. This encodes CASSRGLAETTDTQYF.

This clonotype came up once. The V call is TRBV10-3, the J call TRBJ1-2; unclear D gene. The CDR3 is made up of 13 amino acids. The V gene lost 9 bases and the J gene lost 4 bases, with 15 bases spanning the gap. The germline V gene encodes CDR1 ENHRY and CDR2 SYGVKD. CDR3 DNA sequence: TGTGCCATGCTCAGCATGGGTGGCTATGGCTACACCTTC. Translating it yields CAMLSMGGYGYTF.

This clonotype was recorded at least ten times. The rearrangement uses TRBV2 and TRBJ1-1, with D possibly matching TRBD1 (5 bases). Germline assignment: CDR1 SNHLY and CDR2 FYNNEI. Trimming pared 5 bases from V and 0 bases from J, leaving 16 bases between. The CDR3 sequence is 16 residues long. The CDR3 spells CASSPPGGILNTEAFF. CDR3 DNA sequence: TGTGCCAGCAGTCCCCCCGGGGGGATTCTGAACACTGAAGCTTTCTTT.

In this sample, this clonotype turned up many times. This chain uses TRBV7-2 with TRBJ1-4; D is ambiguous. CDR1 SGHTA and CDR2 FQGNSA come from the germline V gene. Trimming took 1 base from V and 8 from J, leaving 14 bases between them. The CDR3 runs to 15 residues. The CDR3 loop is CASSLESGRAEKLFF. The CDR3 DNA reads TGTGCCAGCAGCTTAGAGTCTGGGAGGGCAGAAAAACTGTTTTTT.

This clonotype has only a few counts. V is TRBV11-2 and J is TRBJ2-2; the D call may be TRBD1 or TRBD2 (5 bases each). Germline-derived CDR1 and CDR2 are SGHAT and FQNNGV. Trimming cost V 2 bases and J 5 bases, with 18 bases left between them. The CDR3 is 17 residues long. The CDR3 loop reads CASSLWVRQGRTGELFF. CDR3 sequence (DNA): TGTGCCAGCAGCTTATGGGTCCGGCAGGGACGTACCGGGGAGCTGTTTTTT.

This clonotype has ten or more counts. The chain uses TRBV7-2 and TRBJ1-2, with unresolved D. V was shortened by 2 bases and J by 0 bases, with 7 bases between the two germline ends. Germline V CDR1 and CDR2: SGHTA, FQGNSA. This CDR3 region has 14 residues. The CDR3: CASSLMAANYGYTF. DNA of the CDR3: TGTGCCAGCAGCTTAATGGCGGCTAACTATGGCTACACCTTC.

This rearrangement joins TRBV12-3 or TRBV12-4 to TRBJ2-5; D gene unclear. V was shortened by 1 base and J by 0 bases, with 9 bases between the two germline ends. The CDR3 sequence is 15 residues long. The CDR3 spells CASSLVQGYQETQYF. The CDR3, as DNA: TGTGCCAGCAGTTTAGTCCAAGGGTACCAAGAGACCCAGTACTTC.

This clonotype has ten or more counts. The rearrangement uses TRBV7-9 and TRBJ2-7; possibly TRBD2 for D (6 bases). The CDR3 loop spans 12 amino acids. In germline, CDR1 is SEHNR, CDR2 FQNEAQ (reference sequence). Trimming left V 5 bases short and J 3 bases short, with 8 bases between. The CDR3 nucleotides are TGTGCCAGCAGCGCGGGGAACTACGAGCAGTACTTC. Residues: CASSAGNYEQYF.

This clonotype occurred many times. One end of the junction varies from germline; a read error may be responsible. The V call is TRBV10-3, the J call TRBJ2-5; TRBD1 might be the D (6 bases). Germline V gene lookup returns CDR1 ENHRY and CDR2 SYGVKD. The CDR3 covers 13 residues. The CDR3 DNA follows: TGTGCCATCAGCAGGGGCGTCGGAGAGTCCCAGTACTTC. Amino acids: CAISRGVGESQYF.

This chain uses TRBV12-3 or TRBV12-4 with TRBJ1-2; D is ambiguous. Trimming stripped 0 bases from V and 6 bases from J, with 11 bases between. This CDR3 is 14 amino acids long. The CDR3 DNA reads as TGTGCCAGCAGTTTAGCGGAGGGTAGCCATGGCTACACCTTC. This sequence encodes CASSLAEGSHGYTF.

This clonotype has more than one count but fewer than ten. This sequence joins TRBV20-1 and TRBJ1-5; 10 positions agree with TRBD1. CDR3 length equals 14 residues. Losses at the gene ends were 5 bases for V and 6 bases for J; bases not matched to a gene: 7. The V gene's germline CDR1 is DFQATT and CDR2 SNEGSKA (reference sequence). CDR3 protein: CSAGQGGGPQPQHF. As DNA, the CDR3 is TGCAGTGCTGGACAGGGGGGCGGCCCTCAGCCCCAGCATTTT.

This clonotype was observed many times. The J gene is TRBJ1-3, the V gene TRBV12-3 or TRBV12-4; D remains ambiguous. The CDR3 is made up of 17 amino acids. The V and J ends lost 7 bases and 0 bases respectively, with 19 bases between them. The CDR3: CASKVDVRASSGNTIYF. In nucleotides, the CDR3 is TGTGCCAGCAAAGTGGATGTGAGGGCGAGCTCTGGAAACACCATATATTTT.

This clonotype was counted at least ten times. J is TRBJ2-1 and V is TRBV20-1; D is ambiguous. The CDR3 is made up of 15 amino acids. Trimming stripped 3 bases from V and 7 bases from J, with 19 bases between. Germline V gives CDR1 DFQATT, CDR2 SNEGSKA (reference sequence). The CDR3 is CSARLPQRPRNEQFF. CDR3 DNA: TGCAGTGCTAGGCTTCCCCAGCGACCAAGAAATGAGCAGTTCTTC.

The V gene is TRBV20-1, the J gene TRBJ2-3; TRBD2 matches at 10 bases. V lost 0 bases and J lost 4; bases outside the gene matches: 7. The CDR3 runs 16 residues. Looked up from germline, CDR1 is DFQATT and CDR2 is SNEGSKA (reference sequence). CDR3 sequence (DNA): TGCAGTGCTAGAGACCAGCGGGGGGGCGAAGCAGATACGCAGTATTTT. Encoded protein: CSARDQRGGEADTQYF.

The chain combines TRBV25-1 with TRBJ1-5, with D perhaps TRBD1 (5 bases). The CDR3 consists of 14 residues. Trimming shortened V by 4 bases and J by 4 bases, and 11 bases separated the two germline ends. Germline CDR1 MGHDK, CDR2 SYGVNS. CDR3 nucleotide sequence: TGTGCCAGCAGTGGGGGGACCGGGAATCAGCCCCAGCATTTT. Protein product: CASSGGTGNQPQHF.

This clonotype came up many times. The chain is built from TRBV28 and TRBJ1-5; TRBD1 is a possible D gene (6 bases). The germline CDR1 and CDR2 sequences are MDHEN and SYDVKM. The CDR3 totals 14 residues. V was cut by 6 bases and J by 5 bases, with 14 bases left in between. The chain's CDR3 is CASSLRGGDQPQHF. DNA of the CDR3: TGTGCCAGCAGCCTCCGTGGGGGCGATCAGCCCCAGCATTTT.

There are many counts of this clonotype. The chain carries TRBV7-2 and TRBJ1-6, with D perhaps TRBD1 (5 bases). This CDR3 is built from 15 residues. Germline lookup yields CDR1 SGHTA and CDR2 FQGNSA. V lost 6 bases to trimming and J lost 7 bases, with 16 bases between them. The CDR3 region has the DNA TGTGCCAGCAGAGATGGGACTGCCCTGAATTCACCCCTCCACTTT. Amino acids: CASRDGTALNSPLHF.

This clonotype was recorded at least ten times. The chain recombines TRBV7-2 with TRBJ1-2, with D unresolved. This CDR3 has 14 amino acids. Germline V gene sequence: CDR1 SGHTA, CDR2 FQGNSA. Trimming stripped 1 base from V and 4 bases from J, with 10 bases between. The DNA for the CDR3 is TGTGCCAGCAGCTTAGACTACAGACGCTATGGCTACACCTTC. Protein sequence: CASSLDYRRYGYTF.

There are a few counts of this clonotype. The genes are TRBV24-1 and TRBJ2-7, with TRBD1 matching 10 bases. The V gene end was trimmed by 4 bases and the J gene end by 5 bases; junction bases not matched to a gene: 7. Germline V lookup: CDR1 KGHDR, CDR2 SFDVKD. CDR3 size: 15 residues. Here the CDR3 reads CATSDPGTGAHEQYF. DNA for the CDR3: TGTGCCACCAGTGACCCCGGGACAGGGGCCCACGAGCAGTACTTC.

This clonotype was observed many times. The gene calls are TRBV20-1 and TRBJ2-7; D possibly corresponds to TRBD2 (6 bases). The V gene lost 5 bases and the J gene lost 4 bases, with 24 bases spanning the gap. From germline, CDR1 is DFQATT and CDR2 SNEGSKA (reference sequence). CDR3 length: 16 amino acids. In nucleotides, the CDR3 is TGCAGTGCTCATCCTCGAACAGGAACTCGGGGGTACGAGCAGTACTTC. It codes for CSAHPRTGTRGYEQYF.

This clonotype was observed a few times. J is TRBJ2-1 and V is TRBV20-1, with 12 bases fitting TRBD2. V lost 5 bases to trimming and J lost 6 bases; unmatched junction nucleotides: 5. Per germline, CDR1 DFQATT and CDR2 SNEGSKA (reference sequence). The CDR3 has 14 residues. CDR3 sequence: CSAPTSGSSNEQFF. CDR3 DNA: TGCAGTGCTCCGACTAGCGGGAGCAGCAATGAGCAGTTCTTC.

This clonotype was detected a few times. This CDR3 is CSVGQGVVETEAFF. The DNA for the CDR3 is TGCAGCGTTGGACAGGGGGTGGTAGAGACTGAAGCTTTCTTT. This chain joins TRBV29-1 and TRBJ1-1; TRBD1 aligns across 9 bases. CDR1 SQVTM and CDR2 ANQGSEA come from the germline V gene. Germline trimming cut 4 bases from V and 5 bases from J; bases unmatched to any gene: 8. There are 14 residues in the CDR3. The variable domain in full, completed from reference TRBV29-1 and TRBJ1-1, reads SAVISQKPSRDICQRGTSLTIQCQVDSQVTMMFWYRQQPGQSLTLIATANQGSEATYESGFVIDKFPISRPNLTFSTLTVSNMSPEDSSIYLCSVGQGVVETEAFFGQGTRLTVV.

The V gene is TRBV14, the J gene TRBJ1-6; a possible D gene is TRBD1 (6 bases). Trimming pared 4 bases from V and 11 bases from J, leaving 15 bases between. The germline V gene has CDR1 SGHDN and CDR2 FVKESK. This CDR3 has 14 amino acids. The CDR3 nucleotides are TGTGCCAGCAGCCTCACAGGGTTCGGGACACCCCTCCACTTT. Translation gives CASSLTGFGTPLHF.

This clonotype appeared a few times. The CDR3 sequence is CASSLVEGGTEAFF. DNA of the CDR3: TGCGCCAGCAGCTTGGTAGAGGGTGGCACTGAAGCTTTCTTT. The J gene is TRBJ1-1, the V gene TRBV5-1; the D is unclear. This CDR3 has 14 residues. Germline-derived CDR1 and CDR2 are SGHRS and YFSETQ. Trimming shortened V by 0 bases and J by 4 bases, and 10 bases separated the two germline ends.

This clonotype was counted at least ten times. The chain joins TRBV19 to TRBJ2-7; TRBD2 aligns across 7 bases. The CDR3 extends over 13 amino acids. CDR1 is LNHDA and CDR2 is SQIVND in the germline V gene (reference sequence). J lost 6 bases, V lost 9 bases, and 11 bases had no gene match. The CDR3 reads CASGTGGGLEQYF. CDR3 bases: TGTGCCAGCGGGACCGGGGGAGGGCTCGAGCAGTACTTC.